This T cell receptor (beta chain) derives from a study of control samples from healthy donors and cancer patients. Only in-frame clones appear in the TCRdb table, and some are missing; sequencing was by immunoSEQ multiplex PCR. The sample records 150,000 or so clones, 90% to 95% being singletons. This receptor was taken from a man aged 40-49 years in good health. The sample comprised blood.

The CDR3 DNA sequence: TGCGCCAGCAGCCGGGCGACTAGCGGTGAGGAGACCCAGTACTTC. Translation: CASSRATSGEETQYF. The chain uses TRBV4-1 and TRBJ2-5, with TRBD2 identical over 9 bases. This CDR3 contains 15 residues. Germline CDR1 is MGHRA and CDR2 is YSYEKL. With V trimmed by 4 bases and J by 5 bases, 8 bases remained unmatched.